The sequence of this T cell receptor (beta chain) was determined in a study of CD8+ T cells in alopecia areata. Of note for this clone: Its antigen is not identified.

CDR1 and CDR2 (germline): MDHEN, SYDVKM. Trimming at V came to 2 bases and at J to 2 bases, leaving 11 bases not matched to a gene. The CDR3 loop spans 17 amino acids. Reverse transcribed after extraction, RNA yielded cDNA as the sequencing template. Some clones are missing from TCRdb's copy, which holds only in-frame ones; the method was immunoSEQ multiplex PCR. This table holds more than 90,000 clones, roughly 50% found once. Study conclusions and caveats: Lesional scalp exceeded normal scalp in clonality, especially in alopecia totalis/universalis.

Noted treatment: oral pan-JAK inhibitor, 5-10 mg twice daily. The sequence was collected from a human donor with alopecia areata. The J gene is TRBJ1-2, the V gene TRBV28; 7 positions agree with TRBD1. The material sequenced was CD8+ T cells sorted from blood, taken at week 4, from a patient treated with tofacitinib. CDR3 sequence: CASSLPPDRAVNYGYTF. The CDR3 coding sequence is TGTGCCAGCAGTTTACCACCCGACAGGGCGGTAAACTATGGCTACACCTTC.